These 21 T cell receptor beta chains came from one sample sequenced in a study of response to subunit inactivated influenza vaccine (dated by TCRdb to 2017 to 2018). The time point label here, explained by the study, means: more than 35 days after influenza vaccine administration. Receptors were amplified or captured by RT-PCR. For sequencing, an Illumina HiSeq 2500 was employed. The raw public reads went through TCRdb reprocessing: fastp at Q25, MiXCR clone calling, in-frame beta chains kept. Each entry is one CDR3 protein sequence, shown with its most common DNA and genes. This sample holds more than 400,000 distinct CDR3 sequences; 11% were observed only once. The ten top clones hold about 12% of the sample. Material: PBMCs from blood, obtained roughly 46 days after vaccination. The source of these receptors is a man aged 50-60 years who received an inactivated influenza vaccine. Donor details come from another sample of the same person, matched by shared clones.

This clonotype was seen only a few times. The chain uses TRBV15 and TRBJ2-7, with 10 bases identical to TRBD1. The CDR3 has 15 residues. V lost 0 bases and J lost 4; bases outside the gene matches: 3. From germline, CDR1 is LNHNV and CDR2 YYDKDF (reference sequence). The CDR3 loop is CATSRDDRGRYEQYF. The CDR3 DNA follows: TGTGCCACCAGCAGAGATGACAGGGGGCGTTACGAGCAGTACTTC.

The J gene is TRBJ2-3, the V gene TRBV29-1, with a weak D call TRBD1 (5 bases). Trimming removed 2 bases at V and 8 bases at J, with 14 bases between. This CDR3 region has 13 residues. CDR1 and CDR2 from the germline V gene are SQVTM and ANQGSEA. The DNA for the CDR3 is TGCAGCGTTGAAAAGCAGGGCCTAACTACGCAGTATTTT. This sequence encodes CSVEKQGLTTQYF.

The rearrangement links TRBV12-3 or TRBV12-4 to TRBJ2-3; D possibly corresponds to TRBD1 (5 bases). CDR3 size: 14 residues. Trimming pared 7 bases from V and 0 bases from J, leaving 11 bases between. CDR3 residues: CASTWTHSTDTQYF. In DNA, the CDR3 is TGTGCCAGCACCTGGACACACAGCACAGATACGCAGTATTTT.

This CDR3 is CSIRAGAYYNEQFF. CDR3 sequence (DNA): TGCAGTATCAGAGCGGGGGCCTACTACAATGAGCAGTTCTTC. The V call is TRBV20-1, the J call TRBJ2-1, with 8 bases aligning to TRBD2. The CDR3 is made up of 14 amino acids. The germline gives CDR1 DFQATT, CDR2 SNEGSKA (reference sequence). V shed 8 bases and J 3 bases; nucleotides not matched to a gene: 9.

The J gene is TRBJ2-1, the V gene TRBV28, with TRBD2 matching 7 bases. Germline lookup yields CDR1 MDHEN and CDR2 SYDVKM. V dropped 6 bases and J dropped 4; count of bases not matched to a gene: 9. The CDR3 spans 15 residues. CDR3 sequence: CASRFLGGTYNEQFF. The DNA of the CDR3 is TGTGCCAGCAGGTTCTTGGGGGGGACTTACAATGAGCAGTTCTTC.

The chain recombines TRBV11-2 with TRBJ2-5; 7 bases align to TRBD2. This CDR3 has 14 amino acids. CDR1 is SGHAT and CDR2 is FQNNGV in the germline V gene. Losses at the gene ends were 5 bases for V and 3 bases for J; bases not matched to a gene: 6. The CDR3 coding sequence is TGTGCCAGCAGCCGCGCGGGGGTAAAAGAGACCCAGTACTTC. Its translation: CASSRAGVKETQYF.

The table lists this clonotype with many counts. This chain joins TRBV5-1 and TRBJ2-1; 9 bases align to TRBD1. CDR3 length equals 17 residues. Germline loops: CDR1 SGHRS, CDR2 YFSETQ. After removal of 0 bases from V and 0 bases from J, the junction contained 4 bases not matched to a gene. This CDR3 reads CASSLGTGASSYNEQFF. Here the CDR3 DNA reads TGCGCCAGCAGCTTGGGGACAGGGGCGAGCTCCTACAATGAGCAGTTCTTC.

This clonotype was found a few times. The gene calls are TRBV20-1 and TRBJ1-6; D may be TRBD1 (6 bases). The CDR3 has 14 residues. V lost 6 bases, J lost 6 bases, and 15 bases lay in between. Looked up from germline, CDR1 is DFQATT and CDR2 is SNEGSKA (reference sequence). The chain's CDR3 is CSAARGQPNSPLHF. CDR3 coding DNA: TGCAGTGCCGCACGTGGACAGCCTAATTCACCCCTCCACTTT.

This clonotype was observed at least ten times. The V gene is TRBV7-9, the J gene TRBJ1-1; D is perhaps TRBD1 (5 bases). The V end lost 1 base, the J end lost 7 bases, and 13 bases lay between the germline ends. Germline CDR1 and CDR2: SEHNR and FQNEAQ (reference sequence). The CDR3 runs to 14 residues. The CDR3 DNA follows: TGTGCCAGCAGCTTAGGGGCGGGGGTCCTTGAAGCTTTCTTT. Its protein product is CASSLGAGVLEAFF.

This clonotype was counted ten times or more. This chain joins TRBV11-2 and TRBJ2-3; no firm D call. V was cut by 1 base and J by 5 bases, with 4 bases left in between. Looked up from germline, CDR1 is SGHAT and CDR2 is FQNNGV. CDR3 length equals 12 residues. CDR3 sequence: CASSLGIDTQYF. The CDR3 nucleotides are TGTGCCAGCAGCTTAGGCATAGATACGCAGTATTTT.

This clonotype was seen at least ten times. This chain connects TRBV7-8 to TRBJ2-5; perhaps TRBD2 as D (6 bases). The CDR3 sequence is 11 residues long. Germline V gene sequence: CDR1 SGHVS, CDR2 FQNEAQ. V shed 5 bases and J shed 10 bases, with 11 bases lying between them. CDR3 sequence reads: CASSLPGVQYF. Here the CDR3 DNA reads TGTGCCAGCAGCCTACCGGGAGTCCAGTACTTC.

The table lists this clonotype with a few counts. The chain employs TRBV7-2 and TRBJ2-4; 7 bases map to TRBD1. V gave up 2 bases and J gave up 6 bases; unmatched junction bases: 1. The length of the CDR3 is 13 residues. Germline-derived CDR1 and CDR2 are SGHTA and FQGNSA. The CDR3: CASSLYRGNIQYF. In DNA, the CDR3 is TGTGCCAGCAGCTTATACAGGGGAAACATTCAGTACTTC.

Only a few counts were recorded for this clonotype. V usage is TRBV6-1 and J usage is TRBJ2-7; D could derive from TRBD1 or TRBD2 (5 bases each). From germline, CDR1 is MNHNS and CDR2 SASEGT. CDR3 length: 14 residues. Trimming removed 7 bases at V and 2 bases at J, with 15 bases between. The CDR3 reads CASTQRGEAYEQYF. CDR3 coding DNA: TGTGCCAGCACCCAAAGGGGAGAAGCCTACGAGCAGTACTTC.

Only a few counts were recorded for this clonotype. The chain carries TRBV27 and TRBJ2-1; 7 bases are a match to TRBD2. Germline V lookup: CDR1 MNHEY, CDR2 SMNVEV (reference sequence). Trimming at V came to 5 bases and at J to 4 bases, leaving 17 bases not matched to a gene. CDR3 length equals 18 residues. The CDR3 protein is CASSLWITKRGVYNEQFF. DNA for the CDR3: TGTGCCAGCAGTCTATGGATTACTAAGCGGGGCGTGTACAATGAGCAGTTCTTC.

This chain uses TRBV5-1 with TRBJ2-1; the D gene could be TRBD1 or TRBD2 (6 bases each). Trimming pared 0 bases from V and 5 bases from J, leaving 12 bases between. Germline CDR1 reads SGHRS; CDR2 reads YFSETQ. This CDR3 comprises 15 residues. As DNA, the CDR3 is TGCGCCAGCAGCTTGGAGGGGGGAAGACACAATGAGCAGTTCTTC. It yields the protein CASSLEGGRHNEQFF.

The V and J genes are TRBV11-1 and TRBJ2-6; TRBD2 matches 7 bases. CDR1 and CDR2 (germline): SGHAT, FQDESV (reference sequence). V lost 5 bases and J lost 2; bases outside the gene matches: 18. The CDR3 has 20 residues. The CDR3 is CASSHPERDATGAGANVLTF. DNA for the CDR3: TGTGCCAGCAGCCACCCCGAGCGGGACGCAACGGGTGCTGGGGCCAACGTCCTGACTTTC.

This chain uses TRBV29-1 with TRBJ2-2; the D gene is possibly TRBD1 (6 bases). The ends were cut back, 0 bases at V and 6 bases at J, with 17 bases in the middle. Germline lookup yields CDR1 SQVTM and CDR2 ANQGSEA. The CDR3 loop spans 16 amino acids. CDR3: CSVEDPGHVPAGELFF. The DNA of the CDR3 is TGCAGCGTTGAAGATCCGGGACACGTCCCGGCCGGGGAGCTGTTTTTT.

The J gene is TRBJ1-1, the V gene TRBV6-2 or TRBV6-3; D possibly corresponds to TRBD1 (6 bases). With 7 bases removed from V and 3 bases from J, the gap between germline ends came to 15 bases. CDR3 length: 14 amino acids. Germline CDR1 is MNHEY and CDR2 is SVGEGT. The CDR3 region has the DNA TGTGCCAGCAACTGGCAGGGGTGGCACACTGAAGCTTTCTTT. Its protein product is CASNWQGWHTEAFF.

The chain links TRBV28 to TRBJ2-7; D is perhaps TRBD1 (5 bases). This CDR3 contains 15 residues. Germline lookup yields CDR1 MDHEN and CDR2 SYDVKM. V gave up 3 bases and J gave up 4 bases, with 16 bases separating them. The CDR3 DNA sequence: TGTGCCAGCAGTTTGGGTACGCAGGGCGGTTACGAGCAGTACTTC. Residues: CASSLGTQGGYEQYF.

This clonotype came up a few times. This chain joins TRBV20-1 and TRBJ2-5, with 8 bases aligning to TRBD2. Germline CDR1 DFQATT, CDR2 SNEGSKA (reference sequence). This CDR3 region has 15 residues. Trimming took 1 base from V and 1 from J; bases not matched to a gene: 5. The CDR3 sequence is CSARALADFQETQYF. For the CDR3, the DNA is TGCAGTGCTAGAGCACTAGCGGACTTCCAAGAGACCCAGTACTTC.

This clonotype was detected a few times. This chain uses TRBV7-9 with TRBJ1-1; 7 bases map to TRBD1. The junction had 7 bases not matched to a gene; V was cut back by 5 bases and J by 4 bases. The CDR3 extends over 14 amino acids. Per the germline V gene, CDR1 is SEHNR and CDR2 is FQNEAQ (reference sequence). The CDR3 is CASSAYRDSTEAFF. In nucleotides, the CDR3 is TGTGCCAGCAGCGCCTACCGGGACAGCACTGAAGCTTTCTTT.